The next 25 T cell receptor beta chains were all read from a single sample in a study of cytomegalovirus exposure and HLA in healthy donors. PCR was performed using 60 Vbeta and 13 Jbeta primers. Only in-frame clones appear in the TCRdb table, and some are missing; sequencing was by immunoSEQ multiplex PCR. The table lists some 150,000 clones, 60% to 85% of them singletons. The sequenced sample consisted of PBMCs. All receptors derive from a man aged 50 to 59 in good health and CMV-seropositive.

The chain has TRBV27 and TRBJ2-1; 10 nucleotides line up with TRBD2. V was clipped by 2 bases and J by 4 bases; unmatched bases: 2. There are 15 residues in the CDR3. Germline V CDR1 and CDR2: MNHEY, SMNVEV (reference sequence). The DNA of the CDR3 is TGTGCCAGCAGTTTAAGGACTAGCGGTTACAATGAGCAGTTCTTC. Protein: CASSLRTSGYNEQFF.

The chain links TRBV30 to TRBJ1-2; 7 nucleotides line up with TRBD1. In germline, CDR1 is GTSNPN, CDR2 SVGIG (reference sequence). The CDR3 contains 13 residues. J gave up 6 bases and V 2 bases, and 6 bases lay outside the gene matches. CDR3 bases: TGTGCCTGGAGTTTACAGGGGTTCCATGGCTACACCTTC. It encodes CAWSLQGFHGYTF.

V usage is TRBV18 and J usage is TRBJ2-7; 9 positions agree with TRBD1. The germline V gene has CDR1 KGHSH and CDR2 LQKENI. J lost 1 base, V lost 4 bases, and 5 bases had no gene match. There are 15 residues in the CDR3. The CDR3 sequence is CASSRSTGGSYEQYF. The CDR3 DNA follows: TGTGCCAGCTCACGCTCGACAGGGGGGTCCTACGAGCAGTACTTC. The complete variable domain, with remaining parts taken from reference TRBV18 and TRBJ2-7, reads NAGVMQNPRHLVRRRGQEARLRCSPMKGHSHVYWYRQLPEEGLKFMVYLQKENIIDESGMPKERFSAEFPKEGPSILRIQQVVRGDSAAYFCASSRSTGGSYEQYFGPGTRLTVT.

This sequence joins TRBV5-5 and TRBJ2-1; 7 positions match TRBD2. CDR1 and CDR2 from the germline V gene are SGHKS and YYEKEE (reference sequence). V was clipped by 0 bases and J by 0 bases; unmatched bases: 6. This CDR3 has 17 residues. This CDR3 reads CASSLVASGNSYNEQFF. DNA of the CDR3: TGTGCCAGCAGCTTGGTGGCTAGCGGAAACTCCTACAATGAGCAGTTCTTC.

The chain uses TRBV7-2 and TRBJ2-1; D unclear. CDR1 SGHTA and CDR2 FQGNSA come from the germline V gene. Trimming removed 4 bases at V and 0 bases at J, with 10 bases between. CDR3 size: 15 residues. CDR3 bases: TGTGCCAGCAGCTATGACTTGAGCTCCTACAATGAGCAGTTCTTC. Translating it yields CASSYDLSSYNEQFF.

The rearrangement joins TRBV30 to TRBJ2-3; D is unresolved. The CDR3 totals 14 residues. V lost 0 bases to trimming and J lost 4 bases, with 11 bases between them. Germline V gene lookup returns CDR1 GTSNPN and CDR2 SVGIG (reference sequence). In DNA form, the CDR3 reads TGTGCCTGGAGTGTTCTGTTCGGGTCAGATACGCAGTATTTT. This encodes CAWSVLFGSDTQYF.

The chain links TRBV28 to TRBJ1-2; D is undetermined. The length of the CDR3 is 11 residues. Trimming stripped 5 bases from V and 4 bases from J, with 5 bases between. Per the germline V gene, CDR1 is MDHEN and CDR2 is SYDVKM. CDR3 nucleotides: TGTGCCAGCAGTCCCTCCTATGGCTACACCTTC. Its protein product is CASSPSYGYTF.

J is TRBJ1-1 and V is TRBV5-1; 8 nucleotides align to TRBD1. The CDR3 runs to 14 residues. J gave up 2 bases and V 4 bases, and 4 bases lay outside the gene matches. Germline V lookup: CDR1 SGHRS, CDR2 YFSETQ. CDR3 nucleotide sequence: TGCGCCAGCAGCGTCGACAGGGGAAACACTGAAGCTTTCTTT. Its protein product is CASSVDRGNTEAFF. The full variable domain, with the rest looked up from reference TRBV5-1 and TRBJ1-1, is KAGVTQTPRYLIKTRGQQVTLSCSPISGHRSVSWYQQTPGQGLQFLFEYFSETQRNKGNFPGRFSGRQFSNSRSEMNVSTLELGDSALYLCASSVDRGNTEAFFGQGTRLTVV.

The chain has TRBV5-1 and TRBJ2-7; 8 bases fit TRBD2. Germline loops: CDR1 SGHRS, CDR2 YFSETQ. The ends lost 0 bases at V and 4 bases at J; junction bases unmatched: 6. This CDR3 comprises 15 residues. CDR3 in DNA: TGCGCCAGCAGCTTGGATCCCGCGGGAGGTTACGAGCAGTACTTC. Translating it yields CASSLDPAGGYEQYF.

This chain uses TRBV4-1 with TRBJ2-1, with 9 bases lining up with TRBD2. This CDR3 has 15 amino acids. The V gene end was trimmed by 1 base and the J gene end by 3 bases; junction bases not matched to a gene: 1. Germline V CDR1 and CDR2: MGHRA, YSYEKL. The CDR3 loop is CASSQGGGDYNEQFF. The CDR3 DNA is TGCGCCAGCAGCCAAGGCGGGGGGGACTACAATGAGCAGTTCTTC.

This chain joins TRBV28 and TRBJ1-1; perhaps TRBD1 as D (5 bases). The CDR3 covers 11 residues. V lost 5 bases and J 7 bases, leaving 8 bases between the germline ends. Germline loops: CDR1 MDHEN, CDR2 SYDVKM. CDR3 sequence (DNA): TGTGCCAGCAGTCACAGGATTGAAGCTTTCTTT. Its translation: CASSHRIEAFF.

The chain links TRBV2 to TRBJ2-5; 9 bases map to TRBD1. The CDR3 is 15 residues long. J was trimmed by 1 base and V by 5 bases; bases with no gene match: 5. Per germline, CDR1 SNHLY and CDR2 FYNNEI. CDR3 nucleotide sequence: TGTGCCAGCAGTCACCCGGGACAGGGCCAAGAGACCCAGTACTTC. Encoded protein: CASSHPGQGQETQYF.

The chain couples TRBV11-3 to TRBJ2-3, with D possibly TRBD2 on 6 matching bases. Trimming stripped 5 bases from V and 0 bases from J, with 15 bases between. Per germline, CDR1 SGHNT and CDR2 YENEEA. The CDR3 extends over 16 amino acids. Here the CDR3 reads CASSPGLAESTDTQYF. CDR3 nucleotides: TGTGCCAGCAGCCCAGGGTTAGCGGAAAGCACAGATACGCAGTATTTT.

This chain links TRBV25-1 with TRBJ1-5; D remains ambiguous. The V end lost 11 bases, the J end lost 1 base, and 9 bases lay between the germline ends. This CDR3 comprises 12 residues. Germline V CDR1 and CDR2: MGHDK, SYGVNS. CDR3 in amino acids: CACGESNQPQHF. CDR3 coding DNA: TGTGCCTGTGGGGAGAGCAATCAGCCCCAGCATTTT. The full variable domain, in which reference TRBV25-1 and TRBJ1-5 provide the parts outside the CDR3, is EADIYQTPRYLVIGTGKKITLECSQTMGHDKMYWYQQDPGMELHLIHYSYGVNSTEKGDLSSESTVSRIRTEHFPLTLESARPSHTSQYLCACGESNQPQHFGDGTRLSIL.

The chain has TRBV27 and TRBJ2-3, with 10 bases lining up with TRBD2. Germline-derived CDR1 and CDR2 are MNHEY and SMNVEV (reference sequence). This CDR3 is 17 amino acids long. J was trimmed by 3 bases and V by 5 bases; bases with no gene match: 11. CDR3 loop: CASSPPLSGRGTDTQYF. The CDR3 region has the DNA TGTGCCAGCAGTCCGCCCCTGAGCGGGAGGGGAACAGATACGCAGTATTTT.

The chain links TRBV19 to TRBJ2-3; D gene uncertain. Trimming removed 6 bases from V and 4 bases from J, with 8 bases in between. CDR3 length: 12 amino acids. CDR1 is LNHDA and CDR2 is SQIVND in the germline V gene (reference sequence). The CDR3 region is CASSEHADTQYF. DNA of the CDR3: TGTGCCAGTAGCGAGCACGCAGATACGCAGTATTTT.

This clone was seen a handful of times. CDR3 sequence (DNA): TGTGCCAGCAGCGTTATAGCTAACAATGAGCAGTTCTTC. It specifies CASSVIANNEQFF. The chain joins TRBV11-2 to TRBJ2-1, with D unresolved. The V end was cut by 5 bases, the J end by 5 bases, with 10 bases between. Germline assignment: CDR1 SGHAT and CDR2 FQNNGV. The CDR3 runs 13 residues. Variable domain in full (rest from reference TRBV11-2 and TRBJ2-1): EAGVAQSPRYKIIEKRQSVAFWCNPISGHATLYWYQQILGQGPKLLIQFQNNGVVDDSQLPKDRFSAERLKGVDSTLKIQPAKLEDSAVYLCASSVIANNEQFFGPGTRLTVL.

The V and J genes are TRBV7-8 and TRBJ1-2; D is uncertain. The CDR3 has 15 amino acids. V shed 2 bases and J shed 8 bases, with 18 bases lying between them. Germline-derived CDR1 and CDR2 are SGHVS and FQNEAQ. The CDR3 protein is CASSLSATPVGGYTF. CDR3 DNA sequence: TGTGCCAGCAGCTTATCGGCCACACCCGTGGGCGGCTACACCTTC.

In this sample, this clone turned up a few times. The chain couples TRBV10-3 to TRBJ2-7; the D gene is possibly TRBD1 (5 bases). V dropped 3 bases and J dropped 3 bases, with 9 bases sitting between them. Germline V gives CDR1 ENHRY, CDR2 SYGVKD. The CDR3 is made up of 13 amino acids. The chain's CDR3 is CAISDQGRYEQYF. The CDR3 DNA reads TGTGCCATCAGTGATCAGGGCCGCTACGAGCAGTACTTC.

CDR3 sequence (DNA): TGTGCCAGCTTCAGGGACTACAATGAGCAGTTCTTC. Residues: CASFRDYNEQFF. The chain combines TRBV7-9 with TRBJ2-1; tentatively, D is TRBD1 (5 bases). The CDR3 contains 12 residues. Germline V gives CDR1 SEHNR, CDR2 FQNEAQ (reference sequence). The V and J ends lost 8 bases and 3 bases respectively, with 8 bases between them. Filled out from reference TRBV7-9 and TRBJ2-1, the complete variable domain reads DTGVSQNPRHKITKRGQNVTFRCDPISEHNRLYWYRQTLGQGPEFLTYFQNEAQLEKSRLLSDRFSAERPKGSFSTLEIQRTEQGDSAMYLCASFRDYNEQFFGPGTRLTVL.

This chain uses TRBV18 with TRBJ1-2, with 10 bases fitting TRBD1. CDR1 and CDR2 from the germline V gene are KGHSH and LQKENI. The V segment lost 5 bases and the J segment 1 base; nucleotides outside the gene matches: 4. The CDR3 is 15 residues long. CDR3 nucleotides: TGTGCCAGCTCAGCCGGGACAGGGGTTAACTATGGCTACACCTTC. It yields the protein CASSAGTGVNYGYTF.

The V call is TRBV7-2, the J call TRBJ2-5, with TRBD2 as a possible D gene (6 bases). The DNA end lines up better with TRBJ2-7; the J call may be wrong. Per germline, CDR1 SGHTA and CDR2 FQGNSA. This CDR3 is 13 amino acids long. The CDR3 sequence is CASSPQRVYEQYF. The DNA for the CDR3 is TGTGCCAGCAGCCCACAGCGGGTCTACGAGCAGTACTTC.

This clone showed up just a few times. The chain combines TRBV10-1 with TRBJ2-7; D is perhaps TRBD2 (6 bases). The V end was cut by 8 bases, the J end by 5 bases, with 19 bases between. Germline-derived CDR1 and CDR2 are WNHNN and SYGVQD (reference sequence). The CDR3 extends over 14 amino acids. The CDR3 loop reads CASSLARMGNEQYF. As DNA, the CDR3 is TGCGCCAGCTCCCTAGCGCGAATGGGGAACGAGCAGTACTTC.

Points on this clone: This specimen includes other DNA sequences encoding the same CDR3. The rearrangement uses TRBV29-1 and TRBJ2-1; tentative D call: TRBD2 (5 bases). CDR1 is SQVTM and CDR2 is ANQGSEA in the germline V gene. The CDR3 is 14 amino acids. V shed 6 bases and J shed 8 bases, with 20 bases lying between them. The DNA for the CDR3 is TGCAGCGTCGGGCGGGCCCTACTATCAGATGAGCAGTTCTTC. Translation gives CSVGRALLSDEQFF.

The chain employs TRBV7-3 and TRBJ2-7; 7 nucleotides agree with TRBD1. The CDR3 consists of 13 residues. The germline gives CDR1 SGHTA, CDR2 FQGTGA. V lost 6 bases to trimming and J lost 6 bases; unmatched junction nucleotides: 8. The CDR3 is CASSPDRESEQYF. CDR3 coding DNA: TGTGCCAGCAGTCCTGACAGGGAGAGCGAGCAGTACTTC.